This entry features one TCR beta chain sequence. The data stem from a study of blood T cell repertoires in COVID-19. The CDR3 consists of 15 residues. V shed 0 bases and J shed 5 bases, with 15 bases lying between them. Germline-derived CDR1 and CDR2 are SGHRS and YFSETQ. As originally analysed: Reference gene primer amplification gave nucleated cell count estimates. Method: immunoSEQ multiplex PCR; TCRdb's copy keeps in-frame clones and lacks some. V and J calls and clone size come straight from that table; D and trimming were deduced from the DNA. The sample has around 700,000 clones, 85% to 90% seen once.

The receptor was isolated from a woman younger than 35 with acute or convalescent COVID-19. The gene calls are TRBV5-1 and TRBJ2-7, with D possibly matching TRBD2 (5 bases). The sequenced sample consisted of peripheral blood. The CDR3 DNA is TGCGCCAGCAGCTTGGGGACTGCCGGGGTACACGAGCAGTACTTC. This translates into CASSLGTAGVHEQYF. The full variable domain, rest sourced from reference TRBV5-1 and TRBJ2-7, is KAGVTQTPRYLIKTRGQQVTLSCSPISGHRSVSWYQQTPGQGLQFLFEYFSETQRNKGNFPGRFSGRQFSNSRSEMNVSTLELGDSALYLCASSLGTAGVHEQYFGPGTRLTVT.